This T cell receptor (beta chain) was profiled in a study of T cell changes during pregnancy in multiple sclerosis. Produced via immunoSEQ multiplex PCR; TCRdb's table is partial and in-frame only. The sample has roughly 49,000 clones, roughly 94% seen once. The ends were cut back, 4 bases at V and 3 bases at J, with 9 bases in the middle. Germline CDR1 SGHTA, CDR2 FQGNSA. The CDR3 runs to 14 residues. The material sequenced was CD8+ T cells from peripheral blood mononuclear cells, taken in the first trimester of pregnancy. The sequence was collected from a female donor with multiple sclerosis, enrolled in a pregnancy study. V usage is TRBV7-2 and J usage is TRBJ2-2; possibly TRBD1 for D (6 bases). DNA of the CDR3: TGTGCCAGCAGCTGGGGGCTGTACACCGGGGAGCTGTTTTTT. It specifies CASSWGLYTGELFF. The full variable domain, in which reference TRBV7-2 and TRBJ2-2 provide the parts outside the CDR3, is GAGVSQSPSNKVTEKGKDVELRCDPISGHTALYWYRQSLGQGLEFLIYFQGNSAPDKSGLPSDRFSAERTGGSVSTLTIQRTQQEDSAVYLCASSWGLYTGELFFGEGSRLTVL.